The 10 T cell receptor beta chains reported below all come from one sample, sequenced in a study of blood T cell repertoires in COVID-19. Produced via immunoSEQ multiplex PCR; TCRdb's table is partial and in-frame only. Of about 270,000 clones listed, roughly nine tenths were seen once; the top ten hold over 9.5%. Sequencing was carried out using peripheral blood. These receptors were collected from a woman aged 25-40 years with COVID-19, enrolled during active disease.

The chain joins TRBV10-3 to TRBJ2-3; TRBD2 is a possible D gene (6 bases). This CDR3 has 14 residues. The V gene's germline CDR1 is ENHRY and CDR2 SYGVKD. V lost 5 bases and J 2 bases, leaving 11 bases between the germline ends. The DNA of the CDR3 is TGTGCCATCAGTTCGGGGGTTTACACAGATACGCAGTATTTT. Protein sequence: CAISSGVYTDTQYF.

The V call is TRBV15, the J call TRBJ1-1; TRBD1 matches 11 bases. There are 14 residues in the CDR3. Germline-derived CDR1 and CDR2 are LNHNV and YYDKDF (reference sequence). The trim removed 5 bases at V and 3 bases at J, leaving 2 bases unmatched. The CDR3 DNA reads as TGTGCCACCAGCGGGGGACAGGGGGACACTGAAGCTTTCTTT. It codes for CATSGGQGDTEAFF.

Details on this clone: Other DNA sequences in this sample translate to the same CDR3. The V call is TRBV3-1 (or the pseudogene TRBV3-2), the J call TRBJ2-5; 15 bases agree with TRBD2. The CDR3 totals 16 residues. Germline CDR1 reads LGHDT; CDR2 reads YNNKEL (reference sequence). V gave up 3 bases and J gave up 2 bases; unmatched junction bases: 1. CDR3 region: CASSQGLAGGQETQYF. The CDR3 DNA sequence: TGTGCCAGCAGCCAGGGACTAGCGGGGGGTCAAGAGACCCAGTACTTC.

The chain is built from TRBV2 and TRBJ2-7; 14 bases match TRBD2. CDR1 SNHLY and CDR2 FYNNEI come from the germline V gene. This CDR3 contains 15 residues. J lost 2 bases, V lost 8 bases, and 5 bases had no gene match. The CDR3 DNA sequence: TGTGCCAGCGGGGGACTAGCGGGGGACCCCTACGAGCAGTACTTC. Translated: CASGGLAGDPYEQYF.

In its sample, this clone was seen a few times. The gene calls are TRBV12-5 and TRBJ1-1, with TRBD1 identical over 7 bases. Germline CDR1 and CDR2: LGHNT and FRNRAP. CDR3 size: 13 residues. Trimming cost V 5 bases and J 3 bases; bases outside gene matches: 3. The CDR3 here is CASGRDSHTEAFF. Written as DNA, the CDR3 is TGTGCTAGTGGTCGGGACAGCCACACTGAAGCTTTCTTT.

The genes are TRBV11-3 and TRBJ1-1; no firm D call. This CDR3 comprises 13 residues. Trimming removed 2 bases at V and 1 base at J, with 5 bases between. CDR1 is SGHNT and CDR2 is YENEEA in the germline V gene. The CDR3 spells CASSLFQNTEAFF. CDR3 nucleotides: TGTGCCAGCAGCTTATTCCAGAACACTGAAGCTTTCTTT.

This CDR3 reads CSARVSAFF. The DNA for the CDR3 is TGCAGTGCTAGAGTTAGTGCTTTCTTT. The V call is TRBV20-1, the J call TRBJ1-1; D gene ambiguous. Germline-derived CDR1 and CDR2 are DFQATT and SNEGSKA (reference sequence). The CDR3 is 9 amino acids. Trimming left V 1 base short and J 11 bases short, with 5 bases between.

This clone is a singleton in its sample. The rearrangement uses TRBV5-4 and TRBJ1-4, with 8 bases identical to TRBD1. The CDR3 is 14 amino acids. Germline CDR1 SGHNT, CDR2 YYREEE (reference sequence). V shed 7 bases, J shed 6 bases, and the junction held 8 bases outside the gene matches. DNA of the CDR3: TGTGCCAGCGCCGAGACAGGGGCGGATGAAAAACTGTTTTTT. Translated: CASAETGADEKLFF.

V gene TRBV19 combines with J gene TRBJ2-5; 7 bases match TRBD2. With 4 bases clipped from V and 2 bases from J, the junction kept 1 base outside the gene matches. CDR3 length equals 13 residues. Germline V gene data show CDR1 as LNHDA and CDR2 as SQIVND (reference sequence). The DNA for the CDR3 is TGTGCCAGTAGTACGGGAGGACAAGAGACCCAGTACTTC. Protein product: CASSTGGQETQYF.

This chain connects TRBV3-1 (or the pseudogene TRBV3-2) to TRBJ1-1; D might be TRBD1 (5 bases). The CDR3 runs to 16 residues. V lost 0 bases and J 4 bases, leaving 15 bases between the germline ends. CDR1 and CDR2 from the germline V gene are LGHDT and YNNKEL (reference sequence). Here the CDR3 reads CASSQEGVREGTEAFF. The CDR3 DNA reads TGTGCCAGCAGCCAAGAAGGGGTGAGGGAGGGCACTGAAGCTTTCTTT.